Shown below are 16 T cell receptor beta chains from a single sample sequenced in a study of beta chain features in type 1 diabetes. Reverse transcribing all isolated RNA meant expressed TCRB transcripts were sequenced. Profiled with immunoSEQ multiplex PCR; TCRdb holds only in-frame clones, not every one. The sample consists of around 600,000 clones, around 12% of them appearing once. Overall study findings and caveats: TCRB CDR3 length was moderately but significantly reduced in all four CD4+ subsets of Type 1 diabetes patients.

These TCRs are of unknown antigen specificity. Source material: naive CD4+ T cells from blood. The receptors were sampled from a man aged 30-40 years with type 1 diabetes.

This clone was seen only a few times. CDR3 loop: CASSLLPSNGNTIYF. Here the CDR3 DNA reads TGTGCCAGCAGCTTACTACCTTCTAACGGAAACACCATATATTTT. The chain carries TRBV7-9 and TRBJ1-3; the D is unclear. The V gene's germline CDR1 is SEHNR and CDR2 FQNEAQ (reference sequence). Trimming took off 2 bases at V and 4 bases at J, with 12 bases between the two ends. This CDR3 region has 15 residues.

This chain uses TRBV10-3 with TRBJ1-6; maybe TRBD1 (5 bases). Trimming removed 4 bases from V and 9 bases from J, with 10 bases in between. The CDR3 runs to 13 residues. From germline, CDR1 is ENHRY and CDR2 SYGVKD. The CDR3: CAISGTDISPLHF. The CDR3 nucleotides are TGTGCCATCAGTGGCACGGACATTTCACCCCTCCACTTT.

The chain recombines TRBV19 with TRBJ2-7, with 11 bases matching TRBD2. CDR1 and CDR2 (germline): LNHDA, SQIVND (reference sequence). The CDR3 totals 15 residues. With V trimmed by 5 bases and J by 3 bases, 6 bases remained unmatched. In DNA form, the CDR3 reads TGTGCCAGTAGTCGGAAGACTAGCGGGGACTACGAGCAGTACTTC. Translated: CASSRKTSGDYEQYF.

CDR3 protein: CAWSAGGVDSPLHF. For the CDR3, the DNA is TGTGCCTGGAGTGCAGGGGGCGTTGATTCACCCCTCCACTTT. V and J are TRBV30 and TRBJ1-6, with 8 positions matching TRBD1. The germline V gene has CDR1 GTSNPN and CDR2 SVGIG (reference sequence). This CDR3 contains 14 residues. J was trimmed by 8 bases and V by 1 base; bases with no gene match: 4.

The chain employs TRBV18 and TRBJ1-2; 7 nucleotides line up with TRBD1. Trimming cost V 3 bases and J 4 bases; bases outside gene matches: 5. Germline V gives CDR1 KGHSH, CDR2 LQKENI. The CDR3 is 14 amino acids. The CDR3 DNA sequence: TGTGCCAGCTCACCCAATACAGGGGTCTATGGCTACACCTTC. Its protein is CASSPNTGVYGYTF.

The genes are TRBV25-1 and TRBJ2-7, with D possibly matching TRBD2 (5 bases). This CDR3 contains 13 residues. V was clipped by 3 bases and J by 3 bases, with 9 bases between them. Germline loops: CDR1 MGHDK, CDR2 SYGVNS. The CDR3 sequence is CASSDADYYEQYF. DNA for the CDR3: TGTGCCAGCAGTGACGCAGACTACTACGAGCAGTACTTC.

The chain is built from TRBV4-2 and TRBJ1-4; D call uncertain. Germline loops: CDR1 LGHNA, CDR2 YNFKEQ. Deletions cut 1 base from V and 5 bases from J, with 5 bases between. This CDR3 spans 13 amino acids. CDR3 in amino acids: CASSQVGNEKLFF. For the CDR3, the DNA is TGTGCCAGCAGCCAAGTCGGGAATGAAAAACTGTTTTTT.

This sequence joins TRBV4-1 and TRBJ2-1; D not resolved. The length of the CDR3 is 17 residues. V dropped 4 bases and J dropped 2 bases, with 18 bases sitting between them. CDR1 MGHRA and CDR2 YSYEKL come from the germline V gene. CDR3: CASSRPRGVLTYNEQFF. In nucleotides, the CDR3 is TGCGCCAGCAGCCGCCCTAGAGGCGTGCTTACCTACAATGAGCAGTTCTTC.

The chain has TRBV20-1 and TRBJ1-2; D remains unclear. Germline V CDR1 and CDR2: DFQATT, SNEGSKA (reference sequence). Trimming left V 5 bases short and J 7 bases short, with 8 bases between. The CDR3 contains 10 residues. CDR3 bases: TGCAGTGCTCCTGCAAGTGGCTACACCTTC. Translation gives CSAPASGYTF.

This clone was seen a handful of times. The chain is built from TRBV7-8 and TRBJ2-7; D uncertain. The CDR3 is made up of 13 amino acids. V gave up 5 bases and J gave up 3 bases, with 11 bases separating them. CDR1 is SGHVS, CDR2 FQNEAQ, per germline. The CDR3 here is CASSLVQHYEQYF. The CDR3 nucleotides are TGTGCCAGCAGCCTAGTGCAGCACTACGAGCAGTACTTC. The whole variable domain, filled in from reference TRBV7-8 and TRBJ2-7, reads GAGVSQSPRYKVAKRGQDVALRCDPISGHVSLFWYQQALGQGPEFLTYFQNEAQLDKSGLPSDRFFAERPEGSVSTLKIQRTQQEDSAVYLCASSLVQHYEQYFGPGTRLTVT.

The V gene is TRBV19, the J gene TRBJ2-1; perhaps D is TRBD1 or TRBD2 (6 bases each). In germline, CDR1 is LNHDA, CDR2 SQIVND (reference sequence). The CDR3 is 15 residues long. Trimming removed 3 bases at V and 5 bases at J, with 14 bases between. The CDR3 spells CASSIRGGPHNEQFF. DNA for the CDR3: TGTGCCAGTAGTATCCGTGGGGGGCCCCACAATGAGCAGTTCTTC. Based on the CDR3 plus reference TRBV19 and TRBJ2-1, the full variable domain is DGGITQSPKYLFRKEGQNVTLSCEQNLNHDAMYWYRQDPGQGLRLIYYSQIVNDFQKGDIAEGYSVSREKKESFPLTVTSAQKNPTAFYLCASSIRGGPHNEQFFGPGTRLTVL.

Turning to this clone: The sample has other DNA sequences that encode this CDR3 too. V usage is TRBV6-6 and J usage is TRBJ1-1; D not certain. Per germline, CDR1 MNHNY and CDR2 SVGAGI (reference sequence). CDR3 length equals 10 residues. V was trimmed by 2 bases and J by 5 bases, leaving 0 bases between them. DNA of the CDR3: TGTGCCAGCAGTTACACTGAAGCTTTCTTT. Translating gives CASSYTEAFF.

This chain uses TRBV5-1 with TRBJ2-3, with 10 nucleotides matching TRBD2. This CDR3 spans 16 amino acids. CDR1 and CDR2 from the germline V gene are SGHRS and YFSETQ. V dropped 0 bases and J dropped 6; count of bases not matched to a gene: 7. The CDR3 loop is CASSLGVAGGQDTQYF. CDR3 coding DNA: TGCGCCAGCAGCTTGGGAGTAGCGGGGGGCCAGGATACGCAGTATTTT.

The chain links TRBV19 to TRBJ2-1; D perhaps matches TRBD2 (6 bases). The ends were cut back, 1 base at V and 12 bases at J, with 22 bases in the middle. The CDR3 extends over 16 amino acids. Germline loops: CDR1 LNHDA, CDR2 SQIVND (reference sequence). As DNA, the CDR3 is TGTGCCAGTAGTATAGGTCCAGCGGGTGACACAATGGTGCAGTTCTTC. It yields the protein CASSIGPAGDTMVQFF. The full variable domain, in which reference TRBV19 and TRBJ2-1 provide the parts outside the CDR3, is DGGITQSPKYLFRKEGQNVTLSCEQNLNHDAMYWYRQDPGQGLRLIYYSQIVNDFQKGDIAEGYSVSREKKESFPLTVTSAQKNPTAFYLCASSIGPAGDTMVQFFGPGTRLTVL.

V is TRBV7-2 and J is TRBJ2-7; TRBD2 is a possible D gene (6 bases). V shed 3 bases and J shed 0 bases, with 12 bases lying between them. Germline CDR1 SGHTA, CDR2 FQGNSA. The CDR3 has 15 amino acids. The CDR3 nucleotides read TGTGCCAGCAGCTTCCAGGCCGGGGGCTCCTACGAGCAGTACTTC. Translated: CASSFQAGGSYEQYF.

This clone was picked up a small number of times. This sequence joins TRBV29-1 and TRBJ2-7, with 8 bases fitting TRBD1. The germline gives CDR1 SQVTM, CDR2 ANQGSEA. Trimming at V came to 3 bases and at J to 0 bases, leaving 4 bases not matched to a gene. The length of the CDR3 is 14 residues. This CDR3 reads CSVELGQDSYEQYF. CDR3 nucleotides: TGCAGCGTTGAGCTGGGACAGGACTCCTACGAGCAGTACTTC.